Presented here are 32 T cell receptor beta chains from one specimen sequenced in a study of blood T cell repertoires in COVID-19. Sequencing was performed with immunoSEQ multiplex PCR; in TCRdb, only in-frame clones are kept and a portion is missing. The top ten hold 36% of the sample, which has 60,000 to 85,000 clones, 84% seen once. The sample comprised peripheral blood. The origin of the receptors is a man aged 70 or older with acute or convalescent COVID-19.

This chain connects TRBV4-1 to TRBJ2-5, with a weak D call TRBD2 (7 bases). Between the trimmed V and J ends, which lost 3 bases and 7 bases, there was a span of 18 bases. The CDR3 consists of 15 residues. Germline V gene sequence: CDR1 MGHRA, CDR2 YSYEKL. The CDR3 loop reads CASSHLGGGVPTQYF. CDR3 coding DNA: TGCGCCAGCAGCCATCTCGGAGGGGGGGTACCGACCCAGTACTTC.

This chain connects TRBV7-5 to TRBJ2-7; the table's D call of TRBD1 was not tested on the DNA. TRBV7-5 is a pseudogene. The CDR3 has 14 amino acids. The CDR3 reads CARSGRDRGSEQYF. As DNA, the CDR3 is TGTGCCAGAAGCGGCCGGGACAGGGGGAGCGAGCAGTACTTC.

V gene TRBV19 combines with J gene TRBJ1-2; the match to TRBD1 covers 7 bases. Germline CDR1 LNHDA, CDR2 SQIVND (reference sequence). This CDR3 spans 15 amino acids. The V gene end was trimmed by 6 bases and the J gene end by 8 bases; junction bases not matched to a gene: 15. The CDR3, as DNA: TGTGCCAGTAGGTCCGGGACAGAGGGGCCGGGGGGCTACACCTTC. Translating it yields CASRSGTEGPGGYTF.

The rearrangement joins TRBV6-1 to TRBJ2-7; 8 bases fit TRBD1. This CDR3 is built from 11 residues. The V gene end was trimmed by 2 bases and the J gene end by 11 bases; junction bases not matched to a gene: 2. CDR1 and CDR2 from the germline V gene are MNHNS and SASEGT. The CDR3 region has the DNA TGTGCCAGCAGTGAATCGGGACAGGAGTACTTC. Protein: CASSESGQEYF.

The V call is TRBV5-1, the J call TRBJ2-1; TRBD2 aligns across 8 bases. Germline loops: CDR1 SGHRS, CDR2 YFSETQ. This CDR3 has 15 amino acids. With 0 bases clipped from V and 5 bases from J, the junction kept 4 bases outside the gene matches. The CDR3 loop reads CASSLVRGAHNEQFF. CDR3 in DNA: TGCGCCAGCAGCTTGGTGCGGGGGGCGCACAATGAGCAGTTCTTC.

The DNA of the CDR3 is TGTGCCAGCAGTGAAGGGCCGACCATACTAGCGAGCTCCTACAATGAGCAGTTCTTC. Protein sequence: CASSEGPTILASSYNEQFF. The J gene is TRBJ2-1, the V gene TRBV6-1; TRBD2 matches 7 bases. V lost 1 base, J lost 0 bases, and 12 bases stayed unmatched. The CDR3 spans 19 residues. Germline V gives CDR1 MNHNS, CDR2 SASEGT.

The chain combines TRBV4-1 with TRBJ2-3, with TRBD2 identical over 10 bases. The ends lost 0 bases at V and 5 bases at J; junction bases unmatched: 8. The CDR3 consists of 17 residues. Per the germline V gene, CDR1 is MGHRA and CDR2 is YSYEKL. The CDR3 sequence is CASSQESLAGAGDTQYF. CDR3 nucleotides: TGCGCCAGCAGCCAAGAATCCCTAGCGGGAGCGGGAGATACGCAGTATTTT.

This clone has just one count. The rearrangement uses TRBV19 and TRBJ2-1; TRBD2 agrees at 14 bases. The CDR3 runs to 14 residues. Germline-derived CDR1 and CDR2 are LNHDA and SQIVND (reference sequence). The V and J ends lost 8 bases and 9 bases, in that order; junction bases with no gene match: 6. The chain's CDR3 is CASRLAGGVVEQFF. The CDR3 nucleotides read TGTGCCAGTCGACTAGCGGGAGGGGTCGTTGAGCAGTTCTTC.

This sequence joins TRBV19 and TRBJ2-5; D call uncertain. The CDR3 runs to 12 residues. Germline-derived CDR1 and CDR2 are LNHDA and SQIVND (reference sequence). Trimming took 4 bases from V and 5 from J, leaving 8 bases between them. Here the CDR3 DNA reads TGTGCCAGTAGTACGATCGGGGAGACCCAGTACTTC. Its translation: CASSTIGETQYF.

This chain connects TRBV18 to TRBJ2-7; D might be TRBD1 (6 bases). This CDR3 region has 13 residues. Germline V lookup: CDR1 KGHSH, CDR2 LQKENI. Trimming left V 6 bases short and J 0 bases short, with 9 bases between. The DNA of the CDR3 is TGTGCCAGCTCTCTGGACAGCTCCTACGAGCAGTACTTC. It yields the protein CASSLDSSYEQYF.

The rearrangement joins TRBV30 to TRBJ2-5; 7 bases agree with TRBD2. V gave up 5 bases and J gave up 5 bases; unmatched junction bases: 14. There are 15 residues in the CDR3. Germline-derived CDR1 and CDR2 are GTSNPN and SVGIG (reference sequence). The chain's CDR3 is CAWSKMGGSWETQYF. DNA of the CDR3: TGTGCCTGGTCAAAGATGGGGGGGAGTTGGGAGACCCAGTACTTC.

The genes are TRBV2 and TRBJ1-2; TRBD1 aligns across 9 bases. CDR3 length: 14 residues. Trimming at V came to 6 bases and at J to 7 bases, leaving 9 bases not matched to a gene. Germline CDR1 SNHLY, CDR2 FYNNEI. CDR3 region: CASSGIRDRVGYTF. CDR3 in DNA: TGTGCCAGCAGCGGAATCCGGGACAGGGTTGGCTACACCTTC.

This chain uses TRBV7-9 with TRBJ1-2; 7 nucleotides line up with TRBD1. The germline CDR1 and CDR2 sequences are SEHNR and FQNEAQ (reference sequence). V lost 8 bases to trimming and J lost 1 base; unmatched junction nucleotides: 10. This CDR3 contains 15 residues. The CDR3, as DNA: TGTGCCAGCGTTAGGACAGGCAACCTTAACTATGGCTACACCTTC. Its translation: CASVRTGNLNYGYTF.

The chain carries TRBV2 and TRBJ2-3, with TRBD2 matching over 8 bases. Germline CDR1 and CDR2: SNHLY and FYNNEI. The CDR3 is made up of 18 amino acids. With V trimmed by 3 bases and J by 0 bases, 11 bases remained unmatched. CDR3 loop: CASSDPGLGSPSTDTQYF. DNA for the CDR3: TGTGCCAGCAGTGATCCGGGACTAGGGTCTCCTAGCACAGATACGCAGTATTTT.

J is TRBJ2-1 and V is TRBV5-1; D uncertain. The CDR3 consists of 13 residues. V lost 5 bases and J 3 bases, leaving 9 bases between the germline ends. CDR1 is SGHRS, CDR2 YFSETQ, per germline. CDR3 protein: CASRSNNYNEQFF. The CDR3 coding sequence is TGCGCCAGCAGGTCCAACAACTACAATGAGCAGTTCTTC. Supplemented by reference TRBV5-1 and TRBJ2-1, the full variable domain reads KAGVTQTPRYLIKTRGQQVTLSCSPISGHRSVSWYQQTPGQGLQFLFEYFSETQRNKGNFPGRFSGRQFSNSRSEMNVSTLELGDSALYLCASRSNNYNEQFFGPGTRLTVL.

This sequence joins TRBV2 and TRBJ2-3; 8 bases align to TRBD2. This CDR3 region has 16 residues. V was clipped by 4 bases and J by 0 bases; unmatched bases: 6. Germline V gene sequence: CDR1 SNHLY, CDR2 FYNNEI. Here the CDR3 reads CASSVGGDLSTDTQYF. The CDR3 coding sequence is TGTGCCAGCAGTGTCGGGGGGGACTTGAGCACAGATACGCAGTATTTT. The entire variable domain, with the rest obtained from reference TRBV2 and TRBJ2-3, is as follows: EPEVTQTPSHQVTQMGQEVILRCVPISNHLYFYWYRQILGQKVEFLVSFYNNEISEKSEIFDDQFSVERPDGSNFTLKIRSTKLEDSAMYFCASSVGGDLSTDTQYFGPGTRLTVL.

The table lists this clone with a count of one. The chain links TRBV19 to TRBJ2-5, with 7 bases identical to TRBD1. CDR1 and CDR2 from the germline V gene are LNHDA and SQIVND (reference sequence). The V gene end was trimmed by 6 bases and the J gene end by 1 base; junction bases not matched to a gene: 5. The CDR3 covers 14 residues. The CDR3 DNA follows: TGTGCCAGTAGACCACAGGGGCTCCAAGAGACCCAGTACTTC. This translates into CASRPQGLQETQYF.

The chain's CDR3 is CASSWGRTEDTQYF. DNA for the CDR3: TGTGCCAGCAGTTGGGGACGGACAGAAGATACGCAGTATTTT. The chain employs TRBV27 and TRBJ2-3; maybe TRBD1 (6 bases). CDR3 length: 14 amino acids. V lost 4 bases and J lost 5, with 13 bases in between. The germline V gene has CDR1 MNHEY and CDR2 SMNVEV (reference sequence).

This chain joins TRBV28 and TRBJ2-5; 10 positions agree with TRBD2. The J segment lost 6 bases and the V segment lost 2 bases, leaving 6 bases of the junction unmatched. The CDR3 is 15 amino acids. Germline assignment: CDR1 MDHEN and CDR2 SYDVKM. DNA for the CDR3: TGTGCCAGCAGTTTAGCGTCTAGCGGGAGTCAGACCCAGTACTTC. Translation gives CASSLASSGSQTQYF.

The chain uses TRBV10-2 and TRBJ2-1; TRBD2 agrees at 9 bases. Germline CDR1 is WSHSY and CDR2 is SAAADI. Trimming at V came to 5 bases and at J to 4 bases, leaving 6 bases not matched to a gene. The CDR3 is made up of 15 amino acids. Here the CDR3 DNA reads TGCGCCAGCAGTTTAGCGGGAGCGGAGTACAATGAGCAGTTCTTC. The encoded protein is CASSLAGAEYNEQFF.

The CDR3 spells CAWSVAPGVEYF. In nucleotides, the CDR3 is TGTGCCTGGAGTGTAGCACCGGGAGTGGAGTACTTC. The chain recombines TRBV30 with TRBJ2-7; a possible D gene is TRBD2 (6 bases). The CDR3 is made up of 12 amino acids. The V gene lost 0 bases and the J gene lost 11 bases, with 14 bases spanning the gap. CDR1 and CDR2 from the germline V gene are GTSNPN and SVGIG (reference sequence).

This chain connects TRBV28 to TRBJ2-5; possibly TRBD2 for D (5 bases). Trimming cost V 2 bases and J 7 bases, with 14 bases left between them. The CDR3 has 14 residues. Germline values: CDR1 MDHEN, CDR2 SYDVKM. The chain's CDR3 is CASSLSFTGVTQYF. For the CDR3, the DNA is TGTGCCAGCAGTTTAAGTTTCACCGGGGTGACCCAGTACTTC.

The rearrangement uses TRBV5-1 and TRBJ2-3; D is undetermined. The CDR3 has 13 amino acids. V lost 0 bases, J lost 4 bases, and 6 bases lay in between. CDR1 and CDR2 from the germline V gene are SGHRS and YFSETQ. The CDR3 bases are TGCGCCAGCAGCTTGGTCAGTCCAGATACGCAGTATTTT. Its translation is CASSLVSPDTQYF.

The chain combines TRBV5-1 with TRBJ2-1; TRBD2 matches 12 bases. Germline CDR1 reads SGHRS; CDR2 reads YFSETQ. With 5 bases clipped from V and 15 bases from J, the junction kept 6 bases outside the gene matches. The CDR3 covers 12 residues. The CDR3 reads CASRPTSGRTFF. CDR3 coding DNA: TGCGCCAGCAGACCGACTAGCGGGAGAACGTTCTTC. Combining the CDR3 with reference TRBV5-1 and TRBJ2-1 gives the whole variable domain KAGVTQTPRYLIKTRGQQVTLSCSPISGHRSVSWYQQTPGQGLQFLFEYFSETQRNKGNFPGRFSGRQFSNSRSEMNVSTLELGDSALYLCASRPTSGRTFFGPGTRLTVL.

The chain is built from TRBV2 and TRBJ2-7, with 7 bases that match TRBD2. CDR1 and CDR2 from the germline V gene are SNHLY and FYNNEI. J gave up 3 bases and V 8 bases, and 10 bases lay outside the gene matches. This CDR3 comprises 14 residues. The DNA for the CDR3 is TGTGCCAGCGGCCCTCAACTAGCGAACTACGAGCAGTACTTC. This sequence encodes CASGPQLANYEQYF.

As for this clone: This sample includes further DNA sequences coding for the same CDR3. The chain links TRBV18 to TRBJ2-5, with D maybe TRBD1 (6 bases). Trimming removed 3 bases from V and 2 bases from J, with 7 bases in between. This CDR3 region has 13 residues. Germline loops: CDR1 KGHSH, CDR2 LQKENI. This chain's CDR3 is CASSPGQQETQYF. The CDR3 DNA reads TGTGCCAGCTCACCGGGACAACAAGAGACCCAGTACTTC.

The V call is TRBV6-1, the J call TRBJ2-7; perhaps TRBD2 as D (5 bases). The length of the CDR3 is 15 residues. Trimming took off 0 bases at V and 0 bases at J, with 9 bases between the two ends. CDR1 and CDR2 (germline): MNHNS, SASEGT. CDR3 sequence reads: CASSEAERTSYEQYF. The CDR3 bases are TGTGCCAGCAGTGAAGCGGAGCGGACCTCCTACGAGCAGTACTTC.

CDR3 amino acids: CASSEVWRNQETQYF. CDR3 in DNA: TGTGCCAGCAGTGAGGTTTGGAGGAACCAAGAGACCCAGTACTTC. The V and J genes are TRBV2 and TRBJ2-5; TRBD2 might be the D (5 bases). CDR1 is SNHLY and CDR2 is FYNNEI in the germline V gene. CDR3 length: 15 residues. The V gene lost 3 bases and the J gene lost 0 bases, with 11 bases spanning the gap.

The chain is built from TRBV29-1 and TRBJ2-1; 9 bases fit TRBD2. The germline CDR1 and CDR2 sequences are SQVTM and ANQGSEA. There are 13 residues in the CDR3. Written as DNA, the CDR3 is TGCAGTGAACCGGGACTAGCAAGGGATGAGCAGTTCTTC. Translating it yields CSEPGLARDEQFF.

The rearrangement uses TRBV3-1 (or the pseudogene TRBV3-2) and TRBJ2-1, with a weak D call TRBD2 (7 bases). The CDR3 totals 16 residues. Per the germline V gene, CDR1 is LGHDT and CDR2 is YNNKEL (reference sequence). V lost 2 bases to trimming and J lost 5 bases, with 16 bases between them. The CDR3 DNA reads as TGTGCCAGCAGCCAACGGGGGCGGGAGTCCAACAATGAGCAGTTCTTC. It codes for CASSQRGRESNNEQFF.

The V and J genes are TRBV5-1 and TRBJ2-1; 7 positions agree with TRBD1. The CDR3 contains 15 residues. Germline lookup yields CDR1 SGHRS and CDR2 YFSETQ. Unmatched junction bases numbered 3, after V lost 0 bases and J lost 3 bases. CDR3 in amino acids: CASSLGTGNYNEQFF. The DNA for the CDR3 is TGCGCCAGCAGCTTGGGGACAGGAAACTACAATGAGCAGTTCTTC.

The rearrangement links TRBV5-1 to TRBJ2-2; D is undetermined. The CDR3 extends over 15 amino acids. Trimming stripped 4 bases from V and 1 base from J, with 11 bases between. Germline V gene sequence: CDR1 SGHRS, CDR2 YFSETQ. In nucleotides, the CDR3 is TGCGCCAGCAGCCACCTGACTCAGAACACCGGGGAGCTGTTTTTT. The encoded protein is CASSHLTQNTGELFF.